The T cell receptor beta chain described here comes from a study of T cells expressing NK-cell markers. Whole-study context: Sorted CD3+CD56-NKG2C+, CD3+CD56+NKG2C+ and CD3+CD56+NKG2C- T cells supplied the TCR beta repertoires. There were seven HCMV-seropositive donors and one seronegative donor among the eight sequenced.

Study-wide findings and caveats: Where a handful of donors were concerned, these clonotypes also led the CD3+CD56-NKG2C+ fraction.

TCRdb re-called the 5' RACE reads, yielding one record per CDR3 amino acid sequence without DNA. Seen in this sample are some 410,000 distinct CDR3 sequences; the ten most common clones hold 7.3%. A remark on this clonotype: What it recognizes is unknown.

The source is a woman aged 18 to 75 in good health. Input material: blood T cells: a sorted CD56 or NKG2C T cell subset, CD4+ or CD8+ T cells, or bulk PBMC T cells (not recorded which).

CDR3 in amino acids: CAWARGGADGYTF. The rearrangement joins TRBV30 to TRBJ1-2. Germline V gives CDR1 GTSNPN, CDR2 SVGIG (reference sequence). This CDR3 comprises 13 residues. Based on the CDR3 plus reference TRBV30 and TRBJ1-2, the full variable domain is SQTIHQWPATLVQPVGSPLSLECTVEGTSNPNLYWYRQAAGRGLQLLFYSVGIGQISSEVPQNLSASRPQDRQFILSSKKLLLSDSGFYLCAWARGGADGYTFGSGTRLTVV.